Described below is a single T cell receptor beta chain sequence and its context. Its cognate antigen is unknown. These data are taken from a study of cytomegalovirus exposure and HLA in healthy donors. Overall study findings and caveats: Three chains linked to CMV were shown in vitro to be specific for CMV antigens. Reports state that TCR beta sequences accurately predicted most subjects' HLA-A and HLA-B alleles.

This CDR3 contains 16 residues. Germline V gene sequence: CDR1 SGHTA, CDR2 FQGTGA. V lost 5 bases to trimming and J lost 1 base; unmatched junction nucleotides: 1. Amplification used 60 Vbeta primers and 13 Jbeta primers. In the authors' methods: Roughly 73 million unique TCR beta chains, roughly 11 million of them shared, were counted by a later analysis. Measured with immunoSEQ multiplex PCR; TCRdb has only the in-frame clones, and not every one. Clonal size and the V and J genes are those of that table, whereas D and trimming came from the DNA. The data contain approximately 120,000 clones, under 90% of them singletons.

This chain uses TRBV7-3 with TRBJ2-1, with 14 bases matching TRBD2. The clonotype was recovered from a woman aged 25-40 years in good health and CMV-seronegative. Material: PBMCs. CDR3 protein: CASSRTSGRSYNEQFF. In nucleotides, the CDR3 is TGTGCCAGCAGCCGGACTAGCGGGAGGTCCTACAATGAGCAGTTCTTC.